This TCR beta chain emerged from a study of post-analysis software for immune sequencing data. Tagging with unique molecular identifiers was a feature of the TCR beta cDNA libraries. TCRdb reprocessed the PCR reads via MiXCR and lists one record per CDR3 protein. Of roughly 540,000 distinct CDR3 sequences in the sample, 30% to 40% are singletons; the top ten hold 4.5% to 7.5%. The CDR3 is 18 amino acids. J was trimmed by 1 base and V by 1 base; bases with no gene match: 5. CDR1 and CDR2 (germline): SGHDT, YYEEEE. Regarding this clonotype: Its target is not known.

Findings and limits, study-wide: Several TRBV segments (TRBV5-6, TRBV5-1 and TRBV20-1 among them) occurred more frequently in patients than in controls.

The rearrangement uses TRBV5-6 and TRBJ2-4; 13 bases line up with TRBD2. Material for sequencing was blood. The sequence derives from a girl aged 2 to 17 with multiple sclerosis. The CDR3 spells CASSLYTSGGAAKNIQYF. The CDR3 DNA is TGTGCCAGCAGCTTGTATACTAGCGGGGGGGCCGCCAAAAACATTCAGTACTTC.